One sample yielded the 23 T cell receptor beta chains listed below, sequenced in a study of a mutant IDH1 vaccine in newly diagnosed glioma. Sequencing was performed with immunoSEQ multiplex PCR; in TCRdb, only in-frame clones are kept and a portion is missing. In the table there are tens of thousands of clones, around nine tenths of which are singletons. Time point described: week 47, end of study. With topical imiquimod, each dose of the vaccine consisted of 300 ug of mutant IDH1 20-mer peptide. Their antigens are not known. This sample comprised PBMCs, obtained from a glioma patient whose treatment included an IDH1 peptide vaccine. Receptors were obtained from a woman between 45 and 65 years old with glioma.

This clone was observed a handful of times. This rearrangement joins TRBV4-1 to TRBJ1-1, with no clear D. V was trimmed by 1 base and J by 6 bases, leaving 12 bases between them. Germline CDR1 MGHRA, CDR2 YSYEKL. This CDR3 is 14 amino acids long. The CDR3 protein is CASSQADGVSEAFF. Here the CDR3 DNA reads TGCGCCAGCAGCCAAGCAGACGGGGTCTCTGAAGCTTTCTTT.

The CDR3 reads CASNTGYYEQYF. CDR3 coding DNA: TGCGCCAGCAATACAGGGTACTACGAGCAGTACTTC. This chain connects TRBV10-1 to TRBJ2-7; a weak D match, TRBD1 (6 bases). V was trimmed by 7 bases and J by 3 bases, leaving 10 bases between them. In germline, CDR1 is WNHNN, CDR2 SYGVQD (reference sequence). The length of the CDR3 is 12 residues.

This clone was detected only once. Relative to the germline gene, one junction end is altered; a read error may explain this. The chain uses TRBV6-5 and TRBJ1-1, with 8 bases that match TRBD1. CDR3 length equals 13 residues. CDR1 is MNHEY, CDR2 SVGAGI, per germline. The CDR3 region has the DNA TGTGCCAGCAGTGAAACATTCAGACAGGGGAGTCAGTTT. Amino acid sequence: CASSETFRQGSQF.

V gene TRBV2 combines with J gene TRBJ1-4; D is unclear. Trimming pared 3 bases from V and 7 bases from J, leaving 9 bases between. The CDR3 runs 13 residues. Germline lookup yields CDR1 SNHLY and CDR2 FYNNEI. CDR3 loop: CASSEGIREKLFF. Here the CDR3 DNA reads TGTGCCAGCAGTGAGGGGATCCGTGAAAAACTGTTTTTT.

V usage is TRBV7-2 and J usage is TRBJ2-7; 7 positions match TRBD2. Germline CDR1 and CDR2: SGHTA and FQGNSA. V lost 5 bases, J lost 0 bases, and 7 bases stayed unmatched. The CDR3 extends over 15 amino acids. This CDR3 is CASSGWASGSYEQYF. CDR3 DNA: TGTGCCAGCAGCGGCTGGGCTAGCGGCTCCTACGAGCAGTACTTC.

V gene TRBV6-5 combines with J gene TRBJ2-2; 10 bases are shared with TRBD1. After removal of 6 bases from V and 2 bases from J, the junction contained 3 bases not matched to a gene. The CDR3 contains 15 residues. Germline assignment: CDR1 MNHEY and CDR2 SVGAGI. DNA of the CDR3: TGTGCCAGCAGAGGGACAGGGGCTAACACCGGGGAGCTGTTTTTT. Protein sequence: CASRGTGANTGELFF.

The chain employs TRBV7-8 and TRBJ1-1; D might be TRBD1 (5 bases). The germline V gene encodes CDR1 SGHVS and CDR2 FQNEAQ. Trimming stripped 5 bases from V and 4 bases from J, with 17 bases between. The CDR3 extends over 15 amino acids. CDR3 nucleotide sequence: TGTGCCAGCAGCCCGGGACTTTATCTGGGCACTGAAGCTTTCTTT. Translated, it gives CASSPGLYLGTEAFF. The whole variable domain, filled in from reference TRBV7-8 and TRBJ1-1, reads GAGVSQSPRYKVAKRGQDVALRCDPISGHVSLFWYQQALGQGPEFLTYFQNEAQLDKSGLPSDRFFAERPEGSVSTLKIQRTQQEDSAVYLCASSPGLYLGTEAFFGQGTRLTVV.

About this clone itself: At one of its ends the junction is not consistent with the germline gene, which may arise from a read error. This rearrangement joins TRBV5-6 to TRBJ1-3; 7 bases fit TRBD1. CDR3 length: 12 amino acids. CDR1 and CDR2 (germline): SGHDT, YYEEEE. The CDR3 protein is CASSLGTGGDCF. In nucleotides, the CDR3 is TGTGCCAGCAGCTTGGGGACAGGCGGGGATTGTTTT.

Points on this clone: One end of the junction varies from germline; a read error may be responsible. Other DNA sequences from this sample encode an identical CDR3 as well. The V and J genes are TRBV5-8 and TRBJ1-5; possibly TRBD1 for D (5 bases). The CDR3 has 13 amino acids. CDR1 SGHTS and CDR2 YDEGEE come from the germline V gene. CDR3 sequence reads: CASSLRQNQPQHF. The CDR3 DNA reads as TGCGCCAGCAGCTTGAGACAGAATCAGCCCCAGCATTTT.

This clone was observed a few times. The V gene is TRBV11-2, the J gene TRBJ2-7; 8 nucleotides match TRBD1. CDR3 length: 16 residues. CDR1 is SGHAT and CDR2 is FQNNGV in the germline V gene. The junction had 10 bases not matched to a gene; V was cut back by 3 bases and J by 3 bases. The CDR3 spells CASSLLTTGALYEQYF. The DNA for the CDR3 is TGTGCCAGCAGCTTGCTAACGACAGGGGCCCTCTACGAGCAGTACTTC.

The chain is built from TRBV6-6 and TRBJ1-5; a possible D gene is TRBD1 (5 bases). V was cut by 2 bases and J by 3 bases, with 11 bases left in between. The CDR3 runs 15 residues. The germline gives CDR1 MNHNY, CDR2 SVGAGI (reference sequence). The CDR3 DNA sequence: TGTGCCAGCAGTTACCCTGACAGTCTCAATCAGCCCCAGCATTTT. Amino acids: CASSYPDSLNQPQHF.

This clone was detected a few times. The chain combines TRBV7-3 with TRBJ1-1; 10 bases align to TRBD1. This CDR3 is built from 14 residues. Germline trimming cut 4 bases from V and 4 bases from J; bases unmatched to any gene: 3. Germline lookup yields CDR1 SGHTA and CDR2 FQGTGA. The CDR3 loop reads CASSSGTGATEAFF. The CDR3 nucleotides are TGTGCCAGCAGCTCCGGGACAGGGGCCACTGAAGCTTTCTTT.

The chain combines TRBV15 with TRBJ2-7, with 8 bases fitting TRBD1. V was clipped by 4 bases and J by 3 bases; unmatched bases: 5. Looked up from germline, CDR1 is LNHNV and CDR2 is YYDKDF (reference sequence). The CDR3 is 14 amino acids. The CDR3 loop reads CATSTPGQGYEQYF. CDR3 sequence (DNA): TGTGCCACCAGCACCCCCGGACAGGGCTACGAGCAGTACTTC.

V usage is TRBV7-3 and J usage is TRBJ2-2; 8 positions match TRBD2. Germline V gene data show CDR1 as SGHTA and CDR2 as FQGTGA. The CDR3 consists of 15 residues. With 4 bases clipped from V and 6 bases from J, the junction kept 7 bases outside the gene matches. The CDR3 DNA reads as TGTGCCAGCAGCTCCCGGACCGGGAGGGCCGGGGAGCTGTTTTTT. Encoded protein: CASSSRTGRAGELFF. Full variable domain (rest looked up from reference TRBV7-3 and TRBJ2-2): GAGVSQTPSNKVTEKGKYVELRCDPISGHTALYWYRQSLGQGPEFLIYFQGTGAADDSGLPNDRFFAVRPEGSVSTLKIQRTERGDSAVYLCASSSRTGRAGELFFGEGSRLTVL.

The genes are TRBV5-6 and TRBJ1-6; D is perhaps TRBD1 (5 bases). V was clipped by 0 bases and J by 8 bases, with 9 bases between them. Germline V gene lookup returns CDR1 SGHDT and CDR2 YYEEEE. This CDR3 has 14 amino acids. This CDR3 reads CASSLGPGDSPLHF. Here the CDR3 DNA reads TGTGCCAGCAGCTTGGGACCGGGGGATTCACCCCTCCACTTT. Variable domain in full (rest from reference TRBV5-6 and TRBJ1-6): DAGVTQSPTHLIKTRGQQVTLRCSPKSGHDTVSWYQQALGQGPQFIFQYYEEEERQRGNFPDRFSGHQFPNYSSELNVNALLLGDSALYLCASSLGPGDSPLHFGNGTRLTVT.

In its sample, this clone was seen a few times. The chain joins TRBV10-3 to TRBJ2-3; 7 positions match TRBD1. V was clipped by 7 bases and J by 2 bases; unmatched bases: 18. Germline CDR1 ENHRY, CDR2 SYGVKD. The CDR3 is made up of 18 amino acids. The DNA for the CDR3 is TGTGCCATCAAAAGGGGGCGCGGTGTGGGGACGGACACAGATACGCAGTATTTT. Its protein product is CAIKRGRGVGTDTDTQYF.

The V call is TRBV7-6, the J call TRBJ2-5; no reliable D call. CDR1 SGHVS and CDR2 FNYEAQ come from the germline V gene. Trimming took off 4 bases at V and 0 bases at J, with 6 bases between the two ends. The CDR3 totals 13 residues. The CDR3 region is CASSSLNQETQYF. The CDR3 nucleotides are TGTGCCAGCAGCTCCCTGAACCAAGAGACCCAGTACTTC.

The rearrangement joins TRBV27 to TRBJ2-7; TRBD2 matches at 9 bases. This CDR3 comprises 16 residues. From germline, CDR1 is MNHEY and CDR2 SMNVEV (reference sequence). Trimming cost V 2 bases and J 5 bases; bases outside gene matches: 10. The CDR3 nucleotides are TGTGCCAGCAGTTTAAGGGCGGGAGGGCCCTTCCACGAGCAGTACTTC. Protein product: CASSLRAGGPFHEQYF.

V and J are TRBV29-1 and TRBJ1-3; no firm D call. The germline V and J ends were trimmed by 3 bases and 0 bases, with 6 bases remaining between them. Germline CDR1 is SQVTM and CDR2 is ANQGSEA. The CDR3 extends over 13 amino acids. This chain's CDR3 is CSVEGSSGNTIYF. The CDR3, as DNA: TGCAGCGTTGAGGGGAGCTCTGGAAACACCATATATTTT.

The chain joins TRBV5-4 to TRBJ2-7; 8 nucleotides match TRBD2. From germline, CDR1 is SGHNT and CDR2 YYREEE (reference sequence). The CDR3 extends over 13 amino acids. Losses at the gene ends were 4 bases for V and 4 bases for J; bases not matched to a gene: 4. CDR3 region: CASSPGLGYEQYF. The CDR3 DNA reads TGTGCCAGCAGCCCGGGACTAGGGTACGAGCAGTACTTC.

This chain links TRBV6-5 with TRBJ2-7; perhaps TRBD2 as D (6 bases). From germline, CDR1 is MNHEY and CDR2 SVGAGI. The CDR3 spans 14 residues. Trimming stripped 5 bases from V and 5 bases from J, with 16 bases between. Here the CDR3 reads CASSPDLGGHEQYF. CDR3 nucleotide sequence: TGTGCCAGCAGTCCAGACTTGGGGGGTCACGAGCAGTACTTC.

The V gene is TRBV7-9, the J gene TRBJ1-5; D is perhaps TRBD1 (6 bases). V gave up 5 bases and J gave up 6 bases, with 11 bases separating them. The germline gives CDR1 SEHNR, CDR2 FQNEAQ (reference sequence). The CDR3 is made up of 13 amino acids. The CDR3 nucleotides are TGTGCCAGCAGCCTAGGGGGTCCTCAGCCCCAGCATTTT. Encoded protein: CASSLGGPQPQHF.

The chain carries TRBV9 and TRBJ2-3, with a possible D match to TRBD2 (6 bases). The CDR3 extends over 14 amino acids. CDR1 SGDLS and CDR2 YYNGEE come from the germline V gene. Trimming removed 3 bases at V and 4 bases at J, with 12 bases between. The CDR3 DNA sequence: TGTGCCAGCAGCGACCGGGGAGGTTCAGATACGCAGTATTTT. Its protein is CASSDRGGSDTQYF.